The 11 T cell receptor beta chains below were found in one sample sequenced in a study of tissue T cells after allogeneic stem cell transplantation. TCRdb keeps only in-frame clones here, not all; method: immunoSEQ multiplex PCR. The sample records around 10,000 clones, roughly two fifths being singletons. Time point: mouse harvest day 7 after allogeneic transplant. The graft held 10^6 splenic CD5+ T cells and 10^7 T-cell-depleted bone marrow cells. Sequencing was performed on skin. These receptors were collected from a female BALB/c mouse given C57BL/6 T cells with graft-versus-host disease after an allogeneic hematopoietic cell transplant.

Remarks on this clone: Gene labels here are mouse ones. From the germline J gene comes the end of the CDR3, since the read stops 1 residue before it. This chain connects TRBV26 to TRBJ2-5; possible D gene TRBD2, 5 bases. The germline V gene encodes CDR1 KGHPV and CDR2 FQNQEV (reference sequence). The length of the CDR3 is 14 residues. V was pared by 6 bases and J by 0 bases, with 10 bases between. The sequenced CDR3 bases are TGTGCCAGCAGGCTGGGTGTTAACCAAGACACCCAGTAC. As protein: CASRLGVNQDTQY. The full-length CDR3 reads as CASRLGVNQDTQYF.

This clone was recorded a few times. Gene names denote mouse genes. The observed sequence ends 1 residue before the CDR3 terminus, with the missing tail filled in from the germline J gene. The rearrangement links TRBV1 to TRBJ1-6; 7 bases fit TRBD1. TRBJ1-6 is reported as an ORF; its role is uncertain. Germline CDR1 is NSQYPW and CDR2 is LRSPGD (reference sequence). The CDR3 consists of 15 residues. The trim removed 4 bases at V and 1 base at J, leaving 1 base unmatched. The covered CDR3 bases are TGCACCTGCAGTGGGGGACAGTCCTATAATTCGCCCCTCTAC. Translation gives CTCSGGQSYNSPLY. The full CDR3 is CTCSGGQSYNSPLYF.

On this clone: The gene names given are mouse names. The sequenced fragment ends 1 residue before the CDR3 boundary, so the rest is inferred from the germline J gene. V and J are TRBV26 and TRBJ2-7, with TRBD2 matching over 12 bases. V gave up 3 bases and J gave up 0 bases; unmatched junction bases: 3. The CDR3 length is 16 residues. Per the germline V gene, CDR1 is KGHPV and CDR2 is FQNQEV (reference sequence). The DNA read from the CDR3 is TGTGCCAGCAGTCTCCGGACTGGGGGGGTCTCCTATGAACAGTAC. Translated, it gives CASSLRTGGVSYEQY. From start to end, the CDR3 is CASSLRTGGVSYEQYF.

Points on this clone: Mouse germline and gene names are used. The CDR3 reads CASSRDKPSAETLYF. The part of the CDR3 DNA that was read is TGTGCCAGCTCCCGGGACAAACCTAGTGCAGAAACGCTGTAT. The V call is TRBV12-1, the J call TRBJ2-3, with D possibly TRBD1 on 6 matching bases. The read gets to within 1 residue of the CDR3 end, and the germline J gene fills in the rest. The germline V gene encodes CDR1 SGHSN and CDR2 HYEKVE. The CDR3 loop spans 15 amino acids. V lost 4 bases and J 0 bases, leaving 13 bases between the germline ends.

Concerning this clone: The gene names here belong to mouse. The read gets to within 1 residue of the CDR3 end, and the germline J gene fills in the rest. This sequence joins TRBV17 and TRBJ1-6; 8 bases are shared with TRBD1. TRBJ1-6 is assigned to the ORF class and has an uncertain function. V shed 6 bases and J 5 bases; nucleotides not matched to a gene: 3. In germline, CDR1 is MNHDT, CDR2 YYDKIL. This CDR3 is built from 14 residues. CDR3 region: CASSLRGHNSPLYF. The DNA read from the CDR3 is TGTGCTAGCAGCCTCAGGGGGCATAATTCGCCCCTCTAC.

Concerning this clone: The listed genes are named as in mouse. From the germline J gene comes the end of the CDR3, since the read stops 1 residue before it. The V and J genes are TRBV16 and TRBJ2-5, with 10 nucleotides matching TRBD2. Germline V gene lookup returns CDR1 SGHSA and CDR2 FRNQAP. With V trimmed by 10 bases and J by 4 bases, 5 bases remained unmatched. There are 13 residues in the CDR3. The CDR3 bases that were read are TGTGCAAACTCACTGGGGGGGGAAGACACCCAGTAC. It encodes CANSLGGEDTQY. The CDR3 in its entirety is CANSLGGEDTQYF.

Notes on this clone: Gene names refer to mouse genes. The DNA ends 1 residue before the CDR3 does, and the rest of the CDR3 is filled in from the germline J gene. The genes are TRBV3 and TRBJ2-1, with 7 nucleotides matching TRBD2. The CDR3 totals 15 residues. Germline V gene lookup returns CDR1 SNHLY and CDR2 FYNGKV (reference sequence). The V segment lost 0 bases and the J segment 1 base; nucleotides outside the gene matches: 0. The part of the CDR3 DNA that was read is TGTGCCAGCAGCTTAGCCTGGGGGAACTATGCTGAGCAGTTC. Translation: CASSLAWGNYAEQF. The entire CDR3 protein reads CASSLAWGNYAEQFF.

Worth noting for this clone: Mouse gene names apply. The missing CDR3 end, 1 residue past where the read stops, is filled in from the germline J gene. Other nucleotide sequences from this sample produce the same CDR3. The chain is built from TRBV26 and TRBJ1-3; D gene unclear. The ends were cut back, 6 bases at V and 0 bases at J, with 9 bases in the middle. This CDR3 comprises 14 residues. Germline CDR1 and CDR2: KGHPV and FQNQEV (reference sequence). The CDR3 sequence: CASSLQNSGNTLYF. Incomplete CDR3 DNA: TGTGCCAGCAGCCTACAGAATTCTGGAAATACGCTCTAT.

In its sample, this clone was seen once. Mouse gene names apply. The CDR3 region is CASSLTGGIQDTQYF. Incomplete CDR3 DNA: TGTGCCAGCAGTCTGACTGGGGGGATCCAAGACACCCAGTAC. V gene TRBV26 combines with J gene TRBJ2-5, with 9 bases lining up with TRBD2. The CDR3 end is not reached by the read, which stops 1 residue before it; the germline J gene fills it in. CDR3 length equals 15 residues. Germline lookup yields CDR1 KGHPV and CDR2 FQNQEV (reference sequence). J lost 2 bases, V lost 2 bases, and 2 bases had no gene match.

Of note for this clone: The gene names here belong to mouse. The CDR3 extends 1 residue past the end of the read, so its final part is completed from the germline J gene. J is TRBJ2-5 and V is TRBV3; D gene ambiguous. The germline V gene encodes CDR1 SNHLY and CDR2 FYNGKV (reference sequence). Trimming took 3 bases from V and 0 from J, leaving 7 bases between them. The CDR3 length is 14 residues. The DNA read from the CDR3 is TGTGCCAGCAGCTTCACTTCTAACCAAGACACCCAGTAC. It codes for CASSFTSNQDTQY. The complete CDR3 reads CASSFTSNQDTQYF.

On this clone: Mouse gene names and germline throughout. The CDR3 region is CASSQGTANERLFF. The DNA read from the CDR3 is TGTGCCAGCAGCCAAGGGACAGCCAACGAAAGATTATTT. The chain couples TRBV2 to TRBJ1-4; maybe TRBD1 (6 bases). The read finishes 1 residue shy of the CDR3 end, and the germline J gene is used to complete it. Looked up from germline, CDR1 is LGHNA and CDR2 is YSYQKL. CDR3 length equals 14 residues. V shed 1 base and J shed 3 bases, with 6 bases lying between them.